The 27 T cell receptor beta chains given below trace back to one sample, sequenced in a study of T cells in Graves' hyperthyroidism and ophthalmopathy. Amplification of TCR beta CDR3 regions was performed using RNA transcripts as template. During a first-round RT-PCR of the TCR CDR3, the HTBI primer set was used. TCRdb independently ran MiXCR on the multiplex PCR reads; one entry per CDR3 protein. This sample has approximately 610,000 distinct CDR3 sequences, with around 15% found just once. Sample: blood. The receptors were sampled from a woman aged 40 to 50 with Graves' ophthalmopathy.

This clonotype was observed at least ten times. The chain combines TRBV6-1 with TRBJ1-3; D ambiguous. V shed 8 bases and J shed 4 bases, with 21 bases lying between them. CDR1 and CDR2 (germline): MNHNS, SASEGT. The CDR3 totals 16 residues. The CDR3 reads CASGPLLGGFGNTIYF. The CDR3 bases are TGTGCCAGCGGACCGTTGCTTGGAGGATTCGGAAACACCATATATTTT.

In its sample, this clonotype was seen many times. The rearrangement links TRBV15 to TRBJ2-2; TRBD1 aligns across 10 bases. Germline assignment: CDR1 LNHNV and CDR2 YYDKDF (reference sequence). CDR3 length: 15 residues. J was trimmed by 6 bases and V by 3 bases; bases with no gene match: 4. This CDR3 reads CATSSRDRGAGELFF. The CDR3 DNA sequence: TGTGCCACCAGCAGCCGGGACAGGGGTGCCGGGGAGCTGTTTTTT.

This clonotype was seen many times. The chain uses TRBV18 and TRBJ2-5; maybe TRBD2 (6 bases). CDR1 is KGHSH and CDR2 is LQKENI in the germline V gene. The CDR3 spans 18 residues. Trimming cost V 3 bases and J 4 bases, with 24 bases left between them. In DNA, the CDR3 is TGTGCCAGCTCACCCCTCTTAGCGGACCGGTGGGTAGGAGAGACCCAGTACTTC. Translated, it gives CASSPLLADRWVGETQYF.

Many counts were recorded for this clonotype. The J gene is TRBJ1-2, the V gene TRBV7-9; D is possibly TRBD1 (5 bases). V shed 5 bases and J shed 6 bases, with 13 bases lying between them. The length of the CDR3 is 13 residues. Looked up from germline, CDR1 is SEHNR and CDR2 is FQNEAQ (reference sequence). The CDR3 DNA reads TGTGCCAGCAGCGGGACGGTTAGGGATGGCTACACCTTC. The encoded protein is CASSGTVRDGYTF.

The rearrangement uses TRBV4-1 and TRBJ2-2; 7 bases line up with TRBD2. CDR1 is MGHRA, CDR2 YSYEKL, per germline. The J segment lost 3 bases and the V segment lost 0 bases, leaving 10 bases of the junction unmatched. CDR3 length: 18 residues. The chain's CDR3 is CASSQDMFGRWDTGELFF. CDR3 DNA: TGCGCCAGCAGCCAAGATATGTTCGGGAGGTGGGACACCGGGGAGCTGTTTTTT.

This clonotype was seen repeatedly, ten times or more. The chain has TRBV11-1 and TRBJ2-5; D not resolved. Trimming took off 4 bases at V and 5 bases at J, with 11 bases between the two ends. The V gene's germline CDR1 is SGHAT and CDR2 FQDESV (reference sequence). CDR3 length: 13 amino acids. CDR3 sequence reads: CASSSAPGETQYF. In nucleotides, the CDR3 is TGTGCCAGCAGCTCCGCCCCTGGGGAGACCCAGTACTTC.

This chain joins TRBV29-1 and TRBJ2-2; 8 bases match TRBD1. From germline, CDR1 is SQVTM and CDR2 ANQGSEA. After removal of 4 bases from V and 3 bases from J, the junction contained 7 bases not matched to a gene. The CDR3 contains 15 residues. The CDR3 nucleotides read TGCAGCGTTGTACCAGGGGGCTCGTACACCGGGGAGCTGTTTTTT. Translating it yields CSVVPGGSYTGELFF.

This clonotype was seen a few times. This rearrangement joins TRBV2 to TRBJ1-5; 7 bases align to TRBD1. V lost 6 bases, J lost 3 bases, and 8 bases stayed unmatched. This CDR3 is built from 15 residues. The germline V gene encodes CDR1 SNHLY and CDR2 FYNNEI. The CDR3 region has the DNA TGTGCCAGCAGCCGGATACAGGGGAACAATCAGCCCCAGCATTTT. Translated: CASSRIQGNNQPQHF. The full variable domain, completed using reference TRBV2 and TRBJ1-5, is EPEVTQTPSHQVTQMGQEVILRCVPISNHLYFYWYRQILGQKVEFLVSFYNNEISEKSEIFDDQFSVERPDGSNFTLKIRSTKLEDSAMYFCASSRIQGNNQPQHFGDGTRLSIL.

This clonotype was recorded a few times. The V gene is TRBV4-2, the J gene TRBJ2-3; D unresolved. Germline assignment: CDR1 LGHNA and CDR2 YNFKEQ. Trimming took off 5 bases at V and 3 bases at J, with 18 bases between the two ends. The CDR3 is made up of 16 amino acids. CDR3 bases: TGTGCCAGCAGCAGAGAGCTAGACGAGAATACAGATACGCAGTATTTT. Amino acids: CASSRELDENTDTQYF.

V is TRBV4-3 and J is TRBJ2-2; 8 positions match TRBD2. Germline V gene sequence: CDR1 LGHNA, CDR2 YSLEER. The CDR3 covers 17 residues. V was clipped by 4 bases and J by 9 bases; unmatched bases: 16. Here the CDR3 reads CASSPIASGSILRELFF. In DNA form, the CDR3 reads TGCGCCAGCAGCCCCATAGCCAGCGGGAGTATCCTCCGGGAGCTGTTTTTT.

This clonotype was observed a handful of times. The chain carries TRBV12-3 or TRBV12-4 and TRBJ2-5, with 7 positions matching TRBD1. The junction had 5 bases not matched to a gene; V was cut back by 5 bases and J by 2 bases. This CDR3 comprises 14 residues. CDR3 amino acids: CASSGQATQETQYF. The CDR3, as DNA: TGTGCCAGCAGTGGACAGGCCACGCAAGAGACCCAGTACTTC.

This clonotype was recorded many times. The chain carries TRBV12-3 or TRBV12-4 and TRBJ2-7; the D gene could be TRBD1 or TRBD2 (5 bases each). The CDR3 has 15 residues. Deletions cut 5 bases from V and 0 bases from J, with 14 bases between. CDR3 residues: CASSPRDDPSYEQYF. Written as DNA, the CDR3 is TGTGCCAGCAGTCCCAGGGACGACCCCTCCTACGAGCAGTACTTC.

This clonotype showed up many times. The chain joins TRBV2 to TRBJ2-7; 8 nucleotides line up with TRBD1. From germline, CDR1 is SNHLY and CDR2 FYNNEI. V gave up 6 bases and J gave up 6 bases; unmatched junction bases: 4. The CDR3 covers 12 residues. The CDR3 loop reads CASRRQGLEQYF. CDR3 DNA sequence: TGTGCCAGCAGGAGACAGGGGCTCGAGCAGTACTTC.

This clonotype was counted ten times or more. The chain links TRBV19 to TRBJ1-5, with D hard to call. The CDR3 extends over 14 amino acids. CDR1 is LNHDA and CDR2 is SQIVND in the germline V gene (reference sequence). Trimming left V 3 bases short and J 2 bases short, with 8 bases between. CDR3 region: CASSIRPGNQPQHF. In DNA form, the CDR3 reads TGTGCCAGTAGTATTCGGCCTGGCAATCAGCCCCAGCATTTT.

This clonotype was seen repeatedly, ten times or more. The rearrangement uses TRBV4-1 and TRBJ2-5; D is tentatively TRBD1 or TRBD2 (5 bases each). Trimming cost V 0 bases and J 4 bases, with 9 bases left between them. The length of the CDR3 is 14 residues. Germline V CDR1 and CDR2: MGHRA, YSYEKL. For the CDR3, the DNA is TGCGCCAGCAGCCAAGAAACGGGGCGAGAGACCCAGTACTTC. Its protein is CASSQETGRETQYF.

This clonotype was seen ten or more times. The CDR3 is CASSPGTGVGYEQYF. The CDR3 DNA follows: TGTGCCAGCAGCCCCGGGACAGGGGTTGGATACGAGCAGTACTTC. The V and J genes are TRBV12-3 or TRBV12-4 and TRBJ2-7; 10 nucleotides line up with TRBD1. The V segment lost 6 bases and the J segment 4 bases; nucleotides outside the gene matches: 9. The CDR3 spans 15 residues.

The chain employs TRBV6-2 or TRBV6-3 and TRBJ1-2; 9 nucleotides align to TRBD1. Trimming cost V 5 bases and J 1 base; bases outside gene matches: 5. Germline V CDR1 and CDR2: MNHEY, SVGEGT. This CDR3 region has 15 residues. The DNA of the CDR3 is TGTGCCAGCAGTGACCGGGACAGGGATAACTATGGCTACACCTTC. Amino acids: CASSDRDRDNYGYTF.

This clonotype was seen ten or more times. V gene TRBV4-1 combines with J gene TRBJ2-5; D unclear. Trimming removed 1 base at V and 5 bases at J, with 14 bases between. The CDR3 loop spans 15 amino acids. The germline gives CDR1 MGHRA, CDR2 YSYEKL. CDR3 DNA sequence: TGCGCCAGCAGCCAAGTTTCTCCGGCCGCGGAGACCCAGTACTTC. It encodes CASSQVSPAAETQYF.

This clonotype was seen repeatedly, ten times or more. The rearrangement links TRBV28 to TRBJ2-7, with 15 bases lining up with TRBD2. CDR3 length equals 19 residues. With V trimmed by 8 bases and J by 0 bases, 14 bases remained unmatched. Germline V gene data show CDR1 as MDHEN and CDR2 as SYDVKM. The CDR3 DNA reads TGTGCCAGCTGTCTTACACCGGGACTAGCGGGAGGTATCTCCTACGAGCAGTACTTC. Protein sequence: CASCLTPGLAGGISYEQYF.

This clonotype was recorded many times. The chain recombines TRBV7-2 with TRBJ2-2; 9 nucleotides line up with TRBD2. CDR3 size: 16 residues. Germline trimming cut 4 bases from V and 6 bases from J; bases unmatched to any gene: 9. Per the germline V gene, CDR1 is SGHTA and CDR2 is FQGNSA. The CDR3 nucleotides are TGTGCCAGCAGCTCACAGCGGGAGGTTCGGGCCGGGGAGCTGTTTTTT. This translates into CASSSQREVRAGELFF.

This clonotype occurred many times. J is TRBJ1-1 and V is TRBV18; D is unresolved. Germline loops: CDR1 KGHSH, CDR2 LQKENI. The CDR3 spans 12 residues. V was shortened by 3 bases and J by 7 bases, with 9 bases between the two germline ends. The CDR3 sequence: CASSPIPDEAFF. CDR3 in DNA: TGTGCCAGCTCACCGATCCCCGATGAAGCTTTCTTT.

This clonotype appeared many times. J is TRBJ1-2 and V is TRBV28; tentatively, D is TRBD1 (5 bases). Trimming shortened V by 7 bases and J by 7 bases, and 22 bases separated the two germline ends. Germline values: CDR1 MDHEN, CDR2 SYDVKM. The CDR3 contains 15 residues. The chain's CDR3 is CASTLGDVRISGYTF. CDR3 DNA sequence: TGTGCCAGCACCTTGGGGGATGTTCGGATATCTGGCTACACCTTC.

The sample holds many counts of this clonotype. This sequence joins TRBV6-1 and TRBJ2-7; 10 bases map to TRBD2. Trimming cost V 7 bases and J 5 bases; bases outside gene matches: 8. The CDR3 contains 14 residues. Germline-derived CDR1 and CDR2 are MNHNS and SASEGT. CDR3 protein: CASTRSGTSDEQYF. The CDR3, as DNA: TGTGCCAGCACCCGATCCGGGACTAGCGACGAGCAGTACTTC.

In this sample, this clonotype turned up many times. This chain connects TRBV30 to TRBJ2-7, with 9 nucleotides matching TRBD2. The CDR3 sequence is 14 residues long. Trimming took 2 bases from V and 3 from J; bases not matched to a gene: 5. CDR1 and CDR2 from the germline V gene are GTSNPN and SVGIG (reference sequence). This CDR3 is CAWSPSGRSYEQYF. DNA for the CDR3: TGTGCCTGGAGTCCGAGCGGGAGGAGCTACGAGCAGTACTTC.

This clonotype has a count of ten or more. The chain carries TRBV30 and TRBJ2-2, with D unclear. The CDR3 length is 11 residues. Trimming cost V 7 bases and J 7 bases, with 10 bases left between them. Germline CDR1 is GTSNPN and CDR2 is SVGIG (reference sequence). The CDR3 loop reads CASPLGGELFF. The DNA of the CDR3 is TGTGCCTCCCCCCTAGGCGGGGAGCTGTTTTTT.

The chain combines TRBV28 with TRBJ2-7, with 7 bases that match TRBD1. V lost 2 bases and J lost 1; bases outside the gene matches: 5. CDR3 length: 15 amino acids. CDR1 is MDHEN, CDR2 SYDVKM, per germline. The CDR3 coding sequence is TGTGCCAGCAGTTTAGAAGGGGGCGCGTCCTACGAGCAGTACTTC. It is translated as CASSLEGGASYEQYF.

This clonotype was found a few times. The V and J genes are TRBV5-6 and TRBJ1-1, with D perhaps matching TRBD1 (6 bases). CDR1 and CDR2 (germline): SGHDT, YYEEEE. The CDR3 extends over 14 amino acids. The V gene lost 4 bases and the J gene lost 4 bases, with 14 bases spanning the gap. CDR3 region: CASSLKGVSTEAFF. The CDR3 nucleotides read TGTGCCAGCAGCCTGAAGGGGGTAAGCACTGAAGCTTTCTTT.